This TCR beta chain was documented in a study of regulatory T cells in long-lasting Graves disease listed by TCRdb under 2021. About the investigation overall: Persistent Graves' disease was defined as antithyroid drug treatment for over 5 years with persistently positive TSH receptor autoantibodies. The study took place in China and was registered as a clinical trial. In the clinical cohort, patients with persistent Graves' disease had used antithyroid drugs for an average of around ten years. A total of around 35 samples underwent TCR sequencing: some 13 from persistent and roughly 20 from newly diagnosed Graves' disease patients. This study used TCR sequencing and RNA sequencing of peripheral blood to compare persistent Graves' disease patients against newly diagnosed Graves' disease patients. Summary of the overall study and its limitations: Only peripheral blood was studied, because thyroid tissue, the primary lesion, was inaccessible. Compared with newly diagnosed patients, patients with persistent Graves' disease had lower TCR Shannon entropy and fewer highly expanded clones, which suggests clonal expansion. Persistent disease showed preferential use of TRBV28, TRBJ1-2 and TRBJ2-5, whereas newly diagnosed disease favored TRBV20-1 and TRBJ2-1. Sequencing and analysis were restricted to the TCR beta chain. Patients with persistent disease shared more public clonotypes (approximately 2,500) than newly diagnosed patients did (about 1,000). As a limitation, the authors acknowledged that the small sample size may reduce accuracy.

The library was made by multiplex PCR. TCRdb shows the sequencer as Illumina HiSeq 4000. TCR beta libraries were built with iRepertoire HTBI primers and Arm-PCR amplification of CDR3 regions. Before sequencing, the PCR products underwent gel purification. On the study's bioinformatics: Gene usage analysis of CDR3 amino acid clonotypes used the approximately 62 TRBV and 12 to 15 TRBJ segments found across samples. Filtered high-quality paired reads were merged into contigs using COPE and FqMerger. BLAST was used to align contigs to IMGT TRBV, TRBD and TRBJ reference genes, and CDR3 was defined according to IMGT. Clonotypes above 0.1% frequency were classified as highly expanded clones. Shannon entropy was used to measure repertoire diversity, and the Gini coefficient was used to measure V-J evenness. A clonotype was considered public if more than one individual shared it. The public reads were reanalyzed by TCRdb: fastp trimming at Q25, MiXCR alignment, in-frame beta chains only. Entries that share a CDR3 protein sequence are merged under the most common genes and DNA. None of the V and J calls come from the authors' own analysis; TCRdb made them. In this sample the table shows roughly 450,000 distinct CDR3 sequences, roughly 20% of which occur a single time. The ten largest clones represent about 8.3% of the sample.

Ten or more counts support this clonotype. The target of this receptor is not known. Base qualities are not recorded, but no much larger clone differs from it by a single base. Per the publication, the time point label means: persistent/refractory GD, antithyroid drugs over 5 years with positive TRAb. For both TCR sequencing and RNA sequencing, RNA was extracted from PBMCs in TRIzol. The diagnosis of Graves' disease was made according to American Thyroid Association guidelines. Patients were recruited from an endocrinology department in Xi'an, China. Each patient gave 8.5 to 9.5 milliliters of peripheral blood, collected in an EDTA anticoagulant tube. Ficoll Paque Plus density gradient separation was used to isolate PBMCs, and no additional T cell sorting was done. An Agilent 2100 Bioanalyzer and agarose gel were used to assess RNA quality, and a NanoDrop 2000 was used to measure RNA concentration.

V is trimmed back by 11 bases and J by 1 base, and the junction contains 8 bases that no gene match accounts for. The CDR3 covers 14 residues, taking in both the cysteine and the phenylalanine. Of all the DNA, just the CDR3 is kept, 42 bases in frame from base 1. The CDR1 and CDR2 encoded by the germline V gene are ENHRY and SYGVKD. The sequenced sample was peripheral blood mononuclear cells (PBMCs), obtained when the disease was refractory, from a patient treated with antithyroid drugs. The sequence joins TRBV10-3 to TRBJ2-5, with 9 bases in between that match TRBD1. The receptor was isolated from a female donor with Graves disease. The DNA sequence follows: TGTGCCTCACAGGGGGCCGTTACCCAAGAGACCCAGTACTTC. This sequence encodes CASQGAVTQETQYF.